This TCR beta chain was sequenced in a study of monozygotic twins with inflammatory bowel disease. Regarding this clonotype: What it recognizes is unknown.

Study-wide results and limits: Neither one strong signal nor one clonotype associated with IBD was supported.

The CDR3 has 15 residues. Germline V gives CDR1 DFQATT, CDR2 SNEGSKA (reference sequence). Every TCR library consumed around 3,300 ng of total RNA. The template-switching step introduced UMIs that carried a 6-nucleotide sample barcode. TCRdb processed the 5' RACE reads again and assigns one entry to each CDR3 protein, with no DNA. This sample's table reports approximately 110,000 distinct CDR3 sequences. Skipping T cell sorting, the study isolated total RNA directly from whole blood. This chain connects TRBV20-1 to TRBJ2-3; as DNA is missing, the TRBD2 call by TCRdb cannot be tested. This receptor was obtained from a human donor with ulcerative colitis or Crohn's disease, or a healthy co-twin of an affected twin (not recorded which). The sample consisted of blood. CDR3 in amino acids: CSARDPASGTDTQYF.